In its sample, the clone carrying this TCR beta chain was seen once. The CDR3 consists of 14 residues. CDR1 is LNHDA, CDR2 SQIVND, per germline (reference sequence). Trimming took 7 bases from V and 0 from J, leaving 12 bases between them. The PCR was carried out with 60 Vbeta primers and 13 Jbeta primers. TCRdb keeps only in-frame clones here, not all; method: immunoSEQ multiplex PCR. The sample lists roughly 180,000 clones, about four fifths occurring once. This sample is drawn from a study of cytomegalovirus exposure and HLA in healthy donors. The rearrangement joins TRBV19 to TRBJ1-2; D is undetermined. The clonotype originates from a female donor in good health and CMV-seronegative. The sequencing input was PBMCs. CDR3 coding DNA: TGTGCCAGTACCGCTGCGGCCGCTAACTATGGCTACACCTTC. Translation gives CASTAAAANYGYTF.